One and the same sample provided the 29 T cell receptor beta chains below, sequenced in a study of cytotoxic CD8 clonotypes in ibrutinib-treated CLL. Sequenced by immunoSEQ multiplex PCR; TCRdb stores in-frame clones only, minus some. The profile shows approximately 350,000 clones, around 66% of them singletons. Sequenced here: PBMCs, sampled after 36 months of ibrutinib treatment. Receptors originate from a human donor with chronic lymphocytic leukemia.

This clone was seen a few times. The CDR3 protein is CASKIPSGNTEAFF. The CDR3 DNA follows: TGCGCCAGCAAGATACCTTCAGGGAACACTGAAGCTTTCTTT. The V call is TRBV10-1, the J call TRBJ1-1; D is uncertain. Germline CDR1 reads WNHNN; CDR2 reads SYGVQD (reference sequence). The V end lost 7 bases, the J end lost 1 base, and 13 bases lay between the germline ends. CDR3 length: 14 residues.

This chain connects TRBV19 to TRBJ1-2; D is perhaps TRBD1 (5 bases). V lost 3 bases, J lost 4 bases, and 15 bases lay in between. Germline V gives CDR1 LNHDA, CDR2 SQIVND (reference sequence). The CDR3 is 15 amino acids. The CDR3 loop is CASSMRGKEAYGYTF. For the CDR3, the DNA is TGTGCCAGTAGTATGAGGGGCAAGGAAGCCTATGGCTACACCTTC.

J is TRBJ2-5 and V is TRBV5-1; either TRBD1 or TRBD2 may supply D (5 bases each). Trimming removed 2 bases from V and 2 bases from J, with 13 bases in between. Germline V gene lookup returns CDR1 SGHRS and CDR2 YFSETQ. The CDR3 has 15 amino acids. The CDR3 spells CASSFEGPGQETQYF. DNA of the CDR3: TGCGCCAGCAGCTTCGAGGGGCCTGGGCAAGAGACCCAGTACTTC.

CDR3 sequence: CASSFTTGPYEQYF. CDR3 in DNA: TGTGCCAGCAGTTTTACGACAGGACCCTACGAGCAGTACTTC. J is TRBJ2-7 and V is TRBV27, with D maybe TRBD1 (6 bases). This CDR3 has 14 amino acids. The V end was cut by 3 bases, the J end by 2 bases, with 11 bases between. Germline CDR1 is MNHEY and CDR2 is SMNVEV (reference sequence).

This clone was counted a few times. The rearrangement links TRBV4-1 to TRBJ1-5, with a weak D call TRBD1 (5 bases). The V end lost 1 base, the J end lost 7 bases, and 11 bases lay between the germline ends. Looked up from germline, CDR1 is MGHRA and CDR2 is YSYEKL. This CDR3 spans 14 amino acids. DNA for the CDR3: TGCGCCAGCAGCCAAGGTCCGGGGGTACAGCCCCAGCATTTT. Its protein product is CASSQGPGVQPQHF.

This sequence joins TRBV4-1 and TRBJ2-1, with 7 positions matching TRBD2. V gave up 1 base and J gave up 9 bases; unmatched junction bases: 6. The CDR3 is 14 amino acids. Germline-derived CDR1 and CDR2 are MGHRA and YSYEKL. The CDR3 DNA reads as TGCGCCAGCAGCCAAGGCGCTAGCGGCACTGAGCAGTTCTTC. The encoded protein is CASSQGASGTEQFF.

This chain links TRBV2 with TRBJ2-5; D may match TRBD1 or TRBD2 (7 bases each). This CDR3 has 16 residues. V was shortened by 2 bases and J by 2 bases, with 15 bases between the two germline ends. Germline lookup yields CDR1 SNHLY and CDR2 FYNNEI. The CDR3 reads CASSEQGGGSQETQYF. CDR3 DNA sequence: TGTGCCAGCAGTGAACAAGGGGGCGGGAGTCAAGAGACCCAGTACTTC.

The table lists this clone with a few counts. This chain connects TRBV29-1 to TRBJ1-2, with D hard to call. Germline values: CDR1 SQVTM, CDR2 ANQGSEA. The CDR3 spans 11 residues. V lost 7 bases to trimming and J lost 5 bases, with 11 bases between them. This chain's CDR3 is CSAQIQYGYTF. In DNA form, the CDR3 reads TGCAGCGCGCAAATACAGTATGGCTACACCTTC.

J is TRBJ2-5 and V is TRBV11-2; 10 bases fit TRBD1. CDR1 and CDR2 (germline): SGHAT, FQNNGV. The ends lost 5 bases at V and 5 bases at J; junction bases unmatched: 5. This CDR3 region has 14 residues. CDR3 region: CASSRDRGGETQYF. CDR3 coding DNA: TGTGCCAGCAGCCGGGACAGGGGAGGGGAGACCCAGTACTTC.

The V gene is TRBV6-6, the J gene TRBJ2-7; 9 nucleotides agree with TRBD1. The CDR3 consists of 16 residues. V dropped 2 bases and J dropped 2; count of bases not matched to a gene: 7. Germline V gene lookup returns CDR1 MNHNY and CDR2 SVGAGI (reference sequence). CDR3 region: CASSYTGGPRPYEQYF. In DNA, the CDR3 is TGTGCCAGCAGTTACACAGGGGGCCCGAGGCCCTACGAGCAGTACTTC.

The chain has TRBV6-5 and TRBJ2-7, with D possibly being TRBD2 (5 bases). This CDR3 is built from 11 residues. Germline CDR1 and CDR2: MNHEY and SVGAGI. DNA of the CDR3: TGTGAGGAGGACCGAACCTACGAGCAGTACTTC. As protein: CEEDRTYEQYF.

The rearrangement links TRBV28 to TRBJ1-2; 7 positions agree with TRBD1. The junction had 9 bases not matched to a gene; V was cut back by 7 bases and J by 7 bases. CDR1 and CDR2 (germline): MDHEN, SYDVKM. The CDR3 loop spans 13 amino acids. DNA of the CDR3: TGTGCCAGCACCACTACAGGGGAGGTTGGCTACACCTTC. This codes for CASTTTGEVGYTF.

CDR3 loop: CASLLGGEGQPQHF. CDR3 coding DNA: TGTGCCAGCTTATTGGGGGGAGAGGGTCAGCCCCAGCATTTT. The V gene is TRBV2, the J gene TRBJ1-5; the D gene is possibly TRBD1 (5 bases). The CDR3 totals 14 residues. V dropped 8 bases and J dropped 6 bases, with 17 bases sitting between them. In germline, CDR1 is SNHLY, CDR2 FYNNEI.

Concerning this clone itself: One end of the junction does not line up with germline, which may come from a read error. The chain combines TRBV11-1 with TRBJ2-5, with 8 nucleotides matching TRBD1. Germline V gene lookup returns CDR1 SGHAT and CDR2 FQDESV (reference sequence). The CDR3 has 14 amino acids. The CDR3 DNA sequence: TGTGCCACCAGCCCAACAGGGGGTCGGGAGACCCAGTACTTC. This gives the protein CATSPTGGRETQYF. Combining the CDR3 with reference TRBV11-1 and TRBJ2-5 gives the whole variable domain EAEVAQSPRYKITEKSQAVAFWCDPISGHATLYWYRQILGQGPELLVQFQDESVVDDSQLPKDRFSAERLKGVDSTLKIQPAELGDSAMYLCATSPTGGRETQYFGPGTRLLVL.

The chain is built from TRBV5-4 and TRBJ2-5; 7 nucleotides agree with TRBD1. Trimming took 5 bases from V and 4 from J; bases not matched to a gene: 5. The CDR3 is 13 residues long. The germline gives CDR1 SGHNT, CDR2 YYREEE (reference sequence). The CDR3 protein is CASREQGRETQYF. In DNA, the CDR3 is TGTGCCAGCAGGGAACAGGGGAGAGAGACCCAGTACTTC.

This sequence joins TRBV5-1 and TRBJ1-2; D remains ambiguous. The germline CDR1 and CDR2 sequences are SGHRS and YFSETQ. The CDR3 length is 13 residues. V was trimmed by 2 bases and J by 0 bases, leaving 5 bases between them. The CDR3 reads CASSFGANYGYTF. DNA of the CDR3: TGCGCCAGCAGCTTCGGAGCTAACTATGGCTACACCTTC.

The chain combines TRBV19 with TRBJ2-5, with a possible D match to TRBD1 (5 bases). Germline V gives CDR1 LNHDA, CDR2 SQIVND (reference sequence). V was pared by 6 bases and J by 2 bases, with 13 bases between. This CDR3 has 14 residues. This CDR3 is CASRRTGKQETQYF. CDR3 bases: TGTGCCAGTAGAAGAACAGGAAAACAAGAGACCCAGTACTTC.

Here the CDR3 reads CASSLGQSIDTQYF. In nucleotides, the CDR3 is TGCGCCAGCAGCTTGGGACAGTCGATAGATACGCAGTATTTT. The rearrangement links TRBV5-1 to TRBJ2-3, with a weak D call TRBD1 (5 bases). Trimming stripped 0 bases from V and 5 bases from J, with 10 bases between. The CDR3 length is 14 residues. Germline V gene data show CDR1 as SGHRS and CDR2 as YFSETQ.

The V and J genes are TRBV29-1 and TRBJ1-1; 9 bases align to TRBD1. V lost 7 bases, J lost 4 bases, and 7 bases stayed unmatched. In germline, CDR1 is SQVTM, CDR2 ANQGSEA. CDR3 length: 13 residues. Written as DNA, the CDR3 is TGCAGCGCCTTACCGGGACAGGGCACTGAAGCTTTCTTT. It is translated as CSALPGQGTEAFF.

This clone was seen only a few times. The chain recombines TRBV2 with TRBJ2-5; TRBD2 is a possible D gene (5 bases). The V end lost 9 bases, the J end lost 4 bases, and 12 bases lay between the germline ends. The germline CDR1 and CDR2 sequences are SNHLY and FYNNEI. The CDR3 is made up of 12 amino acids. The CDR3 nucleotides read TGTGCCAGTGATAGGGCGGGAGAGACCCAGTACTTC. Protein: CASDRAGETQYF.

This chain joins TRBV6-5 and TRBJ1-1; TRBD1 is a possible D gene (5 bases). The CDR3 consists of 13 residues. V was shortened by 5 bases and J by 7 bases, with 14 bases between the two germline ends. Germline CDR1 reads MNHEY; CDR2 reads SVGAGI. The CDR3 coding sequence is TGTGCCAGCAGTGAAATTGAGACAGATGAAGCTTTCTTT. It encodes CASSEIETDEAFF.

The chain employs TRBV4-1 and TRBJ2-7; 9 bases line up with TRBD2. CDR1 is MGHRA and CDR2 is YSYEKL in the germline V gene. V lost 2 bases and J lost 4; bases outside the gene matches: 6. The CDR3 spans 15 residues. For the CDR3, the DNA is TGCGCCAGCAGCCAAAGGGGGACTAGCTTTTACGAGCAGTACTTC. It yields the protein CASSQRGTSFYEQYF.

This clone was observed a handful of times. The V and J genes are TRBV5-4 and TRBJ1-6; 7 bases are a match to TRBD1. The CDR3 has 17 amino acids. Germline loops: CDR1 SGHNT, CDR2 YYREEE (reference sequence). With V trimmed by 0 bases and J by 4 bases, 7 bases remained unmatched. In DNA, the CDR3 is TGTGCCAGCAGCTTGGGAGACCTGGGACAGTATAATTCACCCCTCCACTTT. This gives the protein CASSLGDLGQYNSPLHF.

The rearrangement links TRBV5-6 to TRBJ1-5; unclear D gene. V shed 4 bases and J shed 5 bases, with 7 bases lying between them. Germline lookup yields CDR1 SGHDT and CDR2 YYEEEE. The CDR3 length is 12 residues. CDR3 loop: CASSMGDQPQHF. CDR3 coding DNA: TGTGCCAGCAGCATGGGTGATCAGCCCCAGCATTTT.

The V gene is TRBV27, the J gene TRBJ1-1; 7 bases match TRBD1. Germline V CDR1 and CDR2: MNHEY, SMNVEV (reference sequence). V lost 5 bases and J lost 0; bases outside the gene matches: 6. The CDR3 spans 15 residues. The CDR3 nucleotides read TGTGCCAGCAGTCCCCGAGACAGGGTGAACACTGAAGCTTTCTTT. Amino acids: CASSPRDRVNTEAFF.

The genes are TRBV11-3 and TRBJ2-1; D could derive from TRBD1 or TRBD2 (6 bases each). Germline CDR1 is SGHNT and CDR2 is YENEEA. V dropped 5 bases and J dropped 5 bases, with 10 bases sitting between them. This CDR3 region has 13 residues. DNA of the CDR3: TGTGCCAGCAGCCGGGGGCGTAACAATGAGCAGTTCTTC. It translates to CASSRGRNNEQFF. Together with reference TRBV11-3 and TRBJ2-1, the CDR3 gives the full variable domain: EAGVVQSPRYKIIEKKQPVAFWCNPISGHNTLYWYLQNLGQGPELLIRYENEEAVDDSQLPKDRFSAERLKGVDSTLKIQPAELGDSAVYLCASSRGRNNEQFFGPGTRLTVL.

This clone was observed a few times. This chain connects TRBV29-1 to TRBJ2-1; 8 bases match TRBD1. From germline, CDR1 is SQVTM and CDR2 ANQGSEA. The CDR3 extends over 12 amino acids. V lost 6 bases, J lost 6 bases, and 4 bases stayed unmatched. The chain's CDR3 is CSVPTGGNEQFF. The CDR3 DNA reads TGCAGCGTCCCCACAGGGGGCAATGAGCAGTTCTTC.

This clone was picked up a small number of times. The rearrangement links TRBV7-8 to TRBJ1-4, with 10 bases matching TRBD1. In germline, CDR1 is SGHVS, CDR2 FQNEAQ. V lost 5 bases and J lost 4; bases outside the gene matches: 10. The CDR3 consists of 17 residues. In nucleotides, the CDR3 is TGTGCCAGCAGCGGGGGACAGGGGACACTGCTTAATGAAAAACTGTTTTTT. Amino acid sequence: CASSGGQGTLLNEKLFF.

CDR3 sequence reads: CASSEALIRGASYNEQFF. The CDR3 region has the DNA TGTGCCAGCAGTGAAGCGCTTATTCGGGGGGCGTCCTACAATGAGCAGTTCTTC. The chain links TRBV2 to TRBJ2-1; possible D gene TRBD2, 7 bases. Per germline, CDR1 SNHLY and CDR2 FYNNEI. The CDR3 has 18 amino acids. Trimming stripped 0 bases from V and 1 base from J, with 16 bases between.